One sample yielded the 26 T cell receptor beta chains listed below, sequenced in a study of early T cells in non-severe SARS-CoV-2 infection (dated by TCRdb to the early 2020s). The library was prepared using 5' RACE. TCRdb shows the sequencer as NextSeq 500. The raw public reads went through TCRdb reprocessing: fastp at Q25, MiXCR clone calling, in-frame beta chains kept. CDR3 protein sequences are deduplicated, and each keeps its most common genes and DNA. The sample table holds roughly 69,000 distinct CDR3 sequences, of which about 9.4% were seen once. The ten largest clones add up to about 5.6% of the sample. The source material was whole blood. Receptors originate from an adult who was a healthcare worker with PCR-confirmed SARS-CoV-2 infection or an uninfected control (not recorded which).

The chain carries TRBV5-8 and TRBJ2-7; 7 nucleotides align to TRBD1. Per the germline V gene, CDR1 is SGHTS and CDR2 is YDEGEE. V shed 0 bases, J shed 7 bases, and the junction held 13 bases outside the gene matches. This CDR3 contains 16 residues. CDR3 loop: CASSLVTGAVAAEQYF. The CDR3 DNA follows: TGTGCCAGCAGCTTGGTTACAGGGGCGGTGGCGGCTGAGCAGTACTTC.

This clonotype was counted many times. This chain uses TRBV6-6 with TRBJ1-5; D might be TRBD1 (5 bases). Deletions cut 8 bases from V and 4 bases from J, with 9 bases between. From germline, CDR1 is MNHNY and CDR2 SVGAGI (reference sequence). This CDR3 spans 12 amino acids. The CDR3 sequence is CASQGPNQPQHF. DNA of the CDR3: TGTGCCAGCCAGGGCCCTAATCAGCCCCAGCATTTT.

The genes are TRBV20-1 and TRBJ2-3, with 7 nucleotides matching TRBD2. From germline, CDR1 is DFQATT and CDR2 SNEGSKA (reference sequence). The CDR3 is 12 residues long. DNA of the CDR3: TGCAGCAGCGGGACTAGCACAGATACGCAGTATTTT. Encoded protein: CSSGTSTDTQYF.

The chain couples TRBV10-3 to TRBJ1-1; TRBD1 might be the D (5 bases). Germline CDR1 ENHRY, CDR2 SYGVKD. V shed 0 bases and J shed 4 bases, with 12 bases lying between them. This CDR3 spans 15 amino acids. As DNA, the CDR3 is TGTGCCATCAGTGAGTCCGCTCAGGGTGGCACTGAAGCTTTCTTT. Translating gives CAISESAQGGTEAFF.

This clonotype came up many times. The chain is built from TRBV14 and TRBJ2-2; unclear D gene. This CDR3 is 13 amino acids long. CDR1 SGHDN and CDR2 FVKESK come from the germline V gene. Trimming cost V 2 bases and J 7 bases, with 8 bases left between them. CDR3 residues: CASSQTRVGELFF. The DNA for the CDR3 is TGTGCCAGCAGCCAAACCCGAGTCGGGGAGCTGTTTTTT.

The table lists this clonotype with many counts. The chain links TRBV20-1 to TRBJ1-4; D remains ambiguous. Trimming took off 1 base at V and 6 bases at J, with 3 bases between the two ends. In germline, CDR1 is DFQATT, CDR2 SNEGSKA (reference sequence). This CDR3 contains 11 residues. Here the CDR3 DNA reads TGCAGTGCTAGAGTCTATGAAAAACTGTTTTTT. Protein product: CSARVYEKLFF.

In this sample, this clonotype turned up a few times. The CDR3 loop is CSATDGRPYNEQFF. The CDR3 bases are TGCAGTGCTACTGACGGAAGGCCCTACAATGAGCAGTTCTTC. This chain joins TRBV20-1 and TRBJ2-1; D unclear. The CDR3 covers 14 residues. Between the trimmed V and J ends, which lost 4 bases and 2 bases, there was a span of 12 bases. The germline V gene has CDR1 DFQATT and CDR2 SNEGSKA (reference sequence).

The CDR3 region is CSAGDLSSYEQYF. The CDR3 bases are TGCAGTGCTGGTGACCTGAGCTCCTACGAGCAGTACTTC. This chain joins TRBV20-1 and TRBJ2-7, with D unclear. CDR3 length: 13 amino acids. Germline V CDR1 and CDR2: DFQATT, SNEGSKA (reference sequence). V was shortened by 5 bases and J by 0 bases, with 11 bases between the two germline ends.

The CDR3: CSVATGGTGELFF. CDR3 DNA sequence: TGCAGCGTGGCCACAGGGGGGACCGGGGAGCTGTTTTTT. V is TRBV29-1 and J is TRBJ2-2; TRBD1 matches at 8 bases. In germline, CDR1 is SQVTM, CDR2 ANQGSEA. The CDR3 is 13 amino acids. The V gene end was trimmed by 6 bases and the J gene end by 5 bases; junction bases not matched to a gene: 5.

The V and J genes are TRBV7-7 and TRBJ2-3; the D is unclear. Trimming shortened V by 1 base and J by 4 bases, and 6 bases separated the two germline ends. Germline V gives CDR1 SSHAT, CDR2 FNYEAQ (reference sequence). This CDR3 spans 13 amino acids. The CDR3 region is CASSLVSSDTQYF. CDR3 DNA sequence: TGTGCCAGCAGCTTAGTATCGTCAGATACGCAGTATTTT.

This chain uses TRBV24-1 with TRBJ2-1; D possibly matches TRBD1 or TRBD2 (5 bases each). Deletions cut 3 bases from V and 8 bases from J, with 16 bases between. The CDR3 is 15 residues long. Germline V lookup: CDR1 KGHDR, CDR2 SFDVKD. The CDR3 loop reads CATSDPQGSDDEQFF. The CDR3 region has the DNA TGTGCCACCAGTGATCCCCAGGGTAGCGACGATGAGCAGTTCTTC.

V and J are TRBV7-9 and TRBJ2-1; weak D call: TRBD1 (5 bases). V lost 1 base to trimming and J lost 8 bases, with 6 bases between them. The germline gives CDR1 SEHNR, CDR2 FQNEAQ (reference sequence). The CDR3 covers 12 residues. This CDR3 is CASSLVGDEQFF. CDR3 DNA sequence: TGTGCCAGCAGCTTAGTAGGGGATGAGCAGTTCTTC.

The chain couples TRBV10-3 to TRBJ1-1; D call uncertain. CDR1 is ENHRY and CDR2 is SYGVKD in the germline V gene. Trimming stripped 2 bases from V and 2 bases from J, with 3 bases between. This CDR3 comprises 12 residues. The CDR3 sequence: CAISETNTEAFF. Here the CDR3 DNA reads TGTGCCATCAGTGAGACTAACACTGAAGCTTTCTTT.

This clonotype has a handful of counts. The CDR3 bases are TGTGCCAGCAGCCAAGGCTGGCGGGAAGGGATTCAGTACTTC. Translating gives CASSQGWREGIQYF. The rearrangement joins TRBV3-1 to TRBJ2-4; D is possibly TRBD2 (6 bases). In germline, CDR1 is LGHDT, CDR2 YNNKEL (reference sequence). The CDR3 has 14 amino acids. V was pared by 1 base and J by 10 bases, with 14 bases between.

This chain connects TRBV20-1 to TRBJ2-6; D is undetermined. The CDR3 spans 12 residues. The V gene's germline CDR1 is DFQATT and CDR2 SNEGSKA (reference sequence). V lost 5 bases, J lost 1 base, and 3 bases lay in between. The CDR3 coding sequence is TGCAGTGCTCCGTCTGGGGCCAACGTCCTGACTTTC. This sequence encodes CSAPSGANVLTF.

This clonotype was seen many times. V usage is TRBV11-2 and J usage is TRBJ2-1; 9 nucleotides line up with TRBD2. After removal of 7 bases from V and 2 bases from J, the junction contained 3 bases not matched to a gene. The CDR3 has 14 residues. The germline V gene has CDR1 SGHAT and CDR2 FQNNGV. The chain's CDR3 is CASTVAGAYNEQFF. The CDR3 nucleotides are TGTGCCAGCACCGTAGCGGGAGCCTACAATGAGCAGTTCTTC.

The chain is built from TRBV7-3 and TRBJ2-5; TRBD2 aligns across 8 bases. Germline CDR1 and CDR2: SGHTA and FQGTGA. Unmatched junction bases numbered 1, after V lost 0 bases and J lost 1 base. The CDR3 has 15 residues. CDR3 in DNA: TGTGCCAGCAGCTTAACTAGCGGGACCCAAGAGACCCAGTACTTC. Translation gives CASSLTSGTQETQYF.

The chain employs TRBV7-2 and TRBJ2-2; 15 nucleotides align to TRBD2. J gave up 3 bases and V 5 bases, and 19 bases lay outside the gene matches. The CDR3 length is 22 residues. Germline CDR1 SGHTA, CDR2 FQGNSA. The CDR3 sequence is CASSPRTSGRARTADYTGELFF. The CDR3, as DNA: TGTGCCAGCAGCCCGAGGACTAGCGGGAGGGCCCGGACCGCCGATTACACCGGGGAGCTGTTTTTT.

In this sample, this clonotype turned up many times. The rearrangement joins TRBV5-6 to TRBJ2-1; D uncertain. The V gene's germline CDR1 is SGHDT and CDR2 YYEEEE. This CDR3 spans 11 amino acids. V shed 1 base and J shed 8 bases, with 4 bases lying between them. The CDR3 region is CASSLYDEQFF. The DNA of the CDR3 is TGTGCCAGCAGCTTGTATGATGAGCAGTTCTTC.

This clonotype was counted at least ten times. The chain has TRBV7-9 and TRBJ1-6, with no clear D. This CDR3 has 14 residues. Germline V gives CDR1 SEHNR, CDR2 FQNEAQ (reference sequence). The V end was cut by 1 base, the J end by 6 bases, with 7 bases between. The CDR3, as DNA: TGTGCCAGCAGCTTAGGTCTGGGTAATTCACCCCTCCACTTT. Amino acids: CASSLGLGNSPLHF.

This clonotype has more than one count but fewer than ten. The CDR3 DNA reads as TGCAGCGTTGGAGCAGTCTCTAGCACAGATACGCAGTATTTT. Its translation: CSVGAVSSTDTQYF. The chain combines TRBV29-1 with TRBJ2-3; D uncertain. The CDR3 is made up of 14 amino acids. The germline V gene encodes CDR1 SQVTM and CDR2 ANQGSEA. V dropped 4 bases and J dropped 0 bases, with 11 bases sitting between them.

The rearrangement uses TRBV19 and TRBJ1-4; D is unresolved. Per germline, CDR1 LNHDA and CDR2 SQIVND (reference sequence). Between the trimmed V and J ends, which lost 4 bases and 8 bases, there was a span of 17 bases. This CDR3 is 15 amino acids long. CDR3 protein: CASSNNVGASEKLFF. CDR3 sequence (DNA): TGTGCCAGTAGTAATAACGTGGGAGCGTCGGAAAAACTGTTTTTT. Full variable domain (rest looked up from reference TRBV19 and TRBJ1-4): DGGITQSPKYLFRKEGQNVTLSCEQNLNHDAMYWYRQDPGQGLRLIYYSQIVNDFQKGDIAEGYSVSREKKESFPLTVTSAQKNPTAFYLCASSNNVGASEKLFFGSGTQLSVL.

The rearrangement uses TRBV29-1 and TRBJ2-7; D tentatively fits TRBD1 or TRBD2 (5 bases each). Germline CDR1 and CDR2: SQVTM and ANQGSEA. The CDR3 spans 13 residues. V shed 1 base and J shed 6 bases, with 13 bases lying between them. CDR3 nucleotide sequence: TGCAGCGTTGAAGCGGGGCGAGGGCCCGAGCAGTACTTC. This encodes CSVEAGRGPEQYF.

This clonotype was found a few times. The V and J genes are TRBV12-3 or TRBV12-4 and TRBJ1-5; no firm D call. With 5 bases removed from V and 3 bases from J, the gap between germline ends came to 11 bases. The CDR3 runs 14 residues. CDR3 loop: CASSISGINQPQHF. The CDR3 DNA reads as TGTGCCAGCAGTATTAGTGGAATCAATCAGCCCCAGCATTTT.

The sample holds many counts of this clonotype. J is TRBJ2-7 and V is TRBV7-8; tentatively, D is TRBD1 or TRBD2 (5 bases each). Looked up from germline, CDR1 is SGHVS and CDR2 is FQNEAQ. The V end lost 5 bases, the J end lost 1 base, and 9 bases lay between the germline ends. The CDR3 runs 13 residues. CDR3 bases: TGTGCCAGCAGCATGGGACGGTCCTACGAGCAGTACTTC. This codes for CASSMGRSYEQYF.

This clonotype occurred once. A clone one base away is much larger, so this may be a read error. The gene calls are TRBV5-6 and TRBJ2-1; the D is unclear. From germline, CDR1 is SGHDT and CDR2 YYEEEE. The CDR3 loop spans 16 amino acids. In DNA form, the CDR3 reads TGTGCCAGCAGCCCACGGGCCTCGAGCTCCTTCAATGAGCAGTTCTTC. Its protein is CASSPRASSSFNEQFF.